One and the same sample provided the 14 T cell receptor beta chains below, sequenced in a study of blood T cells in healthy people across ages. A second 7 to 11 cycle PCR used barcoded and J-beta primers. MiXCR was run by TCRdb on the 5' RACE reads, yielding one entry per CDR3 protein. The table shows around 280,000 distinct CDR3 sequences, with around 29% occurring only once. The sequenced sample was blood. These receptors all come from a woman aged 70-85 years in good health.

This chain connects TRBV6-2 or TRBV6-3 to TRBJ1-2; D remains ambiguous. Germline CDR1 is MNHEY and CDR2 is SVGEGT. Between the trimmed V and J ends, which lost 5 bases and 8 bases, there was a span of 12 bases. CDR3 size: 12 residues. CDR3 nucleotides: TGTGCCAGCAGTCGCGACGGCGGAGGCTACACCTTC. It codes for CASSRDGGGYTF.

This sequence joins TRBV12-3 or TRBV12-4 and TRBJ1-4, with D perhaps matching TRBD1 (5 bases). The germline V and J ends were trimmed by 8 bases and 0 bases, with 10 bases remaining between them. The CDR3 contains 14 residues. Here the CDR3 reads CASRQQATNEKLFF. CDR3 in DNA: TGTGCCAGCCGACAGCAGGCAACTAATGAAAAACTGTTTTTT.

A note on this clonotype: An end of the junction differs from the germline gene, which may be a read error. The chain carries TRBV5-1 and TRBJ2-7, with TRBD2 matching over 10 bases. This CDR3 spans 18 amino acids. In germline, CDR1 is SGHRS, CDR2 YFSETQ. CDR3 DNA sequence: TGCGCCGGCAGCTCGGGGGATAGCGGGAGGACCCCCTCCTACGAGCAGTACTTC. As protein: CAGSSGDSGRTPSYEQYF.

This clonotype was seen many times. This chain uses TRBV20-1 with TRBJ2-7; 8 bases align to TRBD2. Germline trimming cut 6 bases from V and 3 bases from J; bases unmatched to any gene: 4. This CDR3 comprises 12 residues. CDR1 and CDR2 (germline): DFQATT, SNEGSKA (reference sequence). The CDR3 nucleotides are TGCAGTGCCAAGCGGGAGTACTACGAGCAGTACTTC. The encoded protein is CSAKREYYEQYF.

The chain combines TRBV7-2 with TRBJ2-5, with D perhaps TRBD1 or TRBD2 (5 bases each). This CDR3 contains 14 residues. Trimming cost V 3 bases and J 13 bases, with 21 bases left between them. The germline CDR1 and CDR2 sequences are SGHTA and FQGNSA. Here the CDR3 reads CASSFSQGPYERYF. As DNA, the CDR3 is TGTGCCAGCAGCTTTTCCCAGGGACCCTACGAGCGGTACTTC.

The CDR3 spells CASSFVPGLNKGPQYF. In DNA, the CDR3 is TGTGCCAGCAGCTTCGTCCCGGGCCTGAATAAGGGGCCCCAGTACTTC. The chain has TRBV7-9 and TRBJ2-5, with a possible D match to TRBD1 (5 bases). Looked up from germline, CDR1 is SEHNR and CDR2 is FQNEAQ (reference sequence). The V gene lost 3 bases and the J gene lost 9 bases, with 23 bases spanning the gap. This CDR3 is built from 16 residues.

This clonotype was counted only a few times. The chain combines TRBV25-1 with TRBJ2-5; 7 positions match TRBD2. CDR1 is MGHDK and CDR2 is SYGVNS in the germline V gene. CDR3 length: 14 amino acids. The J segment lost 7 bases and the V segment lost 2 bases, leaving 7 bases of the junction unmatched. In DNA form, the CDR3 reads TGTGCCAGCAGTGAACTGCGGGAGATTGGGACCCAGTACTTC. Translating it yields CASSELREIGTQYF.

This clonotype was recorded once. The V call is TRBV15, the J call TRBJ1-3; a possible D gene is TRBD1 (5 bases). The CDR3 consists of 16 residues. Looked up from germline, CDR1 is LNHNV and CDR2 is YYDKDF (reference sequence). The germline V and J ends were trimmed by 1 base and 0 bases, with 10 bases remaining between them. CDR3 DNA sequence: TGTGCCACCAGCAGAGGGACACACTACTCTGGAAACACCATATATTTT. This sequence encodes CATSRGTHYSGNTIYF.

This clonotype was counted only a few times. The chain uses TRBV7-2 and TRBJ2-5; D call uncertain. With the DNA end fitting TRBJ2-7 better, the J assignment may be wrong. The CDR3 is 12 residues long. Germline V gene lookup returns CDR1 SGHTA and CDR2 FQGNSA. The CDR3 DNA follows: TGTGCCAGCAGCTTAGATCAGTACGAGCAGTACTTC. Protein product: CASSLDQYEQYF.

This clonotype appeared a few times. The CDR3 is CASSSDRGTTEAFF. For the CDR3, the DNA is TGCGCCAGCAGCTCCGACAGGGGGACAACTGAAGCTTTCTTT. The chain recombines TRBV5-1 with TRBJ1-1; 9 nucleotides line up with TRBD1. Germline-derived CDR1 and CDR2 are SGHRS and YFSETQ. V gave up 3 bases and J gave up 5 bases; unmatched junction bases: 5. This CDR3 region has 14 residues. The full variable domain, rest sourced from reference TRBV5-1 and TRBJ1-1, is KAGVTQTPRYLIKTRGQQVTLSCSPISGHRSVSWYQQTPGQGLQFLFEYFSETQRNKGNFPGRFSGRQFSNSRSEMNVSTLELGDSALYLCASSSDRGTTEAFFGQGTRLTVV.

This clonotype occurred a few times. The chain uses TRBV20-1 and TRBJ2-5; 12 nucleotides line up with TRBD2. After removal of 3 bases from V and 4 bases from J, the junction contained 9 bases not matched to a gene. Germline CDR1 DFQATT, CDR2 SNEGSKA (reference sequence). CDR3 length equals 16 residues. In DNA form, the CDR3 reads TGCAGTGCTAGTGAGACTAGCGGGAGACGTGGAGAGACCCAGTACTTC. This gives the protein CSASETSGRRGETQYF.

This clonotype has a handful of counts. The CDR3 nucleotides read TGTGCCAGCATGAGGAGGGGACAGACCAAAGAGACCCAGTACTTC. Encoded protein: CASMRRGQTKETQYF. This chain connects TRBV6-2 or TRBV6-3 to TRBJ2-5; tentatively, D is TRBD1 (7 bases). CDR1 is MNHEY and CDR2 is SVGEGT in the germline V gene. This CDR3 is built from 15 residues. The V end was cut by 7 bases, the J end by 3 bases, with 18 bases between.

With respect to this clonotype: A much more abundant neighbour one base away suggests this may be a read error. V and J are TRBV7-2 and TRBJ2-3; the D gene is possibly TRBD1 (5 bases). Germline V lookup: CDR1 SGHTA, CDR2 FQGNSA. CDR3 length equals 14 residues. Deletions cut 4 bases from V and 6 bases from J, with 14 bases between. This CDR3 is CASSSSRAGDTQYF. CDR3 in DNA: TGTGCCAGCAGCTCGAGCAGGGCTGGGGATACGCAGTATTTT.

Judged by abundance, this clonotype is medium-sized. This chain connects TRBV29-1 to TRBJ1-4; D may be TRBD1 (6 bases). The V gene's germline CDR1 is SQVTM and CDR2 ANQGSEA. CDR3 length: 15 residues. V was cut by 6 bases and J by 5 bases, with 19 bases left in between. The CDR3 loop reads CSVRQDFGENEKLFF. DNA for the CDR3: TGCAGCGTCCGACAGGATTTTGGGGAGAATGAAAAACTGTTTTTT.